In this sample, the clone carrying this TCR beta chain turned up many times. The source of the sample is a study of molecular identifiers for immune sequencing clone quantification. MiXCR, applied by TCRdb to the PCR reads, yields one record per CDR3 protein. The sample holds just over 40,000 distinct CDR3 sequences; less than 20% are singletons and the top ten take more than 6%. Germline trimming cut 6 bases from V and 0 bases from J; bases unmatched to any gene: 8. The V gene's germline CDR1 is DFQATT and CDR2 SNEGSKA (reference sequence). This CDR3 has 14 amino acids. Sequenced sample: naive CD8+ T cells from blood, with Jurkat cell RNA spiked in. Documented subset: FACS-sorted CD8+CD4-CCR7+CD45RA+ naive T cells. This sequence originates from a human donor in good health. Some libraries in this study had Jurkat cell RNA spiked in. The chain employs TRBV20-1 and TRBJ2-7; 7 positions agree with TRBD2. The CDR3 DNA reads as TGCAGTGCCAAGCTAGCGGTCCGCTCCTACGAGCAGTACTTC. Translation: CSAKLAVRSYEQYF.